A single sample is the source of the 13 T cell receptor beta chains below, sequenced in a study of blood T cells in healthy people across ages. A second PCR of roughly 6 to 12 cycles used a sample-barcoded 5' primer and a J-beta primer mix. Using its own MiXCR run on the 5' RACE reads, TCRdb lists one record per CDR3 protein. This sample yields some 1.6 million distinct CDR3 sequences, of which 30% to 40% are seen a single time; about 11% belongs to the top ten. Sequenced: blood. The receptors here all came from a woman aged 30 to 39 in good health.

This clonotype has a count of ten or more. The DNA of the CDR3 is TGTGCCAGCAGCTTGGTATGGGACAGGGGGCCCCAGGCCAAAAACATTCAGTACTTC. Its protein product is CASSLVWDRGPQAKNIQYF. V and J are TRBV5-5 and TRBJ2-4, with 12 bases matching TRBD1. Germline V gene data show CDR1 as SGHKS and CDR2 as YYEKEE (reference sequence). After removal of 0 bases from V and 1 base from J, the junction contained 8 bases not matched to a gene. This CDR3 contains 19 residues.

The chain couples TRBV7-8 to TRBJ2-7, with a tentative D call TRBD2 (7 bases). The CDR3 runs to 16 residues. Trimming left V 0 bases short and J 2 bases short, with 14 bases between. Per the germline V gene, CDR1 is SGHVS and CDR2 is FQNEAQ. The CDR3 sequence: CASSLAEGGVTYEQYF. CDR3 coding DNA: TGTGCCAGCAGCTTAGCGGAGGGGGGGGTCACCTACGAGCAGTACTTC.

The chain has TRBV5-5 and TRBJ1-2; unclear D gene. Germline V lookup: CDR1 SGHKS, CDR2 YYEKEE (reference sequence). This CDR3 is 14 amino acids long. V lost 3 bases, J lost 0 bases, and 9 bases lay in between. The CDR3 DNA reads TGTGCCAGCAGCTCCGGGTCCTCTAACTATGGCTACACCTTC. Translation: CASSSGSSNYGYTF.

CDR3: CSASQGGRDNGELFF. CDR3 sequence (DNA): TGCAGCGCTTCGCAGGGCGGGAGAGACAACGGGGAGCTGTTTTTT. The genes are TRBV29-1 and TRBJ2-2, with 7 nucleotides matching TRBD2. The CDR3 runs to 15 residues. In germline, CDR1 is SQVTM, CDR2 ANQGSEA. J lost 7 bases, V lost 7 bases, and 15 bases had no gene match.

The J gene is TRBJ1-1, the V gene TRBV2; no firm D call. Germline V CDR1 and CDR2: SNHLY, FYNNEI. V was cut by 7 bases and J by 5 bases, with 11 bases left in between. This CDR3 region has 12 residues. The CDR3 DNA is TGTGCCAGCATTGGGTGGGAGACTGAAGCTTTCTTT. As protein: CASIGWETEAFF.

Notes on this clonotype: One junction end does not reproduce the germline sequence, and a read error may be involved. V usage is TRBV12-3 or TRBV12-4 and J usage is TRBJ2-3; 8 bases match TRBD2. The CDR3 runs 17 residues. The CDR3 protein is CASSSPLGRGDADTEYF. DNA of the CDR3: TGTGCCAGCAGTTCCCCCCTGGGGCGGGGGGACGCAGATACGGAGTATTTT.

Here the CDR3 DNA reads TGTGCCAGCGAGGGGGGGGGTACTGAAGCTTTCTTT. This sequence encodes CASEGGGTEAFF. The chain couples TRBV3-1 to TRBJ1-1, with a possible D match to TRBD1 (6 bases). Germline loops: CDR1 LGHDT, CDR2 YNNKEL (reference sequence). The CDR3 sequence is 12 residues long. Trimming stripped 8 bases from V and 5 bases from J, with 12 bases between. The full variable domain, rest sourced from reference TRBV3-1 and TRBJ1-1, is DTAVSQTPKYLVTQMGNDKSIKCEQNLGHDTMYWYKQDSKKFLKIMFSYNNKELIINETVPNRFSPKSPDKAHLNLHINSLELGDSAVYFCASEGGGTEAFFGQGTRLTVV.

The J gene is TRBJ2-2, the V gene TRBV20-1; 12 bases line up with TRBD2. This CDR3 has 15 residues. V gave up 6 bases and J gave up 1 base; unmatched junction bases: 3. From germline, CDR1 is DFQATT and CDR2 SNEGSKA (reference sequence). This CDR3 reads CSAELAGGNTGELFF. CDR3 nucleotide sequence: TGCAGTGCAGAACTAGCGGGAGGGAACACCGGGGAGCTGTTTTTT.

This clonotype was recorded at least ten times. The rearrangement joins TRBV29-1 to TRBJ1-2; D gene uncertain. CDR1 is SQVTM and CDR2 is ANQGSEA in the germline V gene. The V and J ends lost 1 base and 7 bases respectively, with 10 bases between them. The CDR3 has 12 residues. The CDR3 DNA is TGCAGCGTTGAAGGACCTCCCGGTGGCTACACCTTC. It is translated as CSVEGPPGGYTF.

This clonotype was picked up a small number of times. The CDR3 region is CASSRGSPSEAFF. The CDR3, as DNA: TGTGCCAGCTCACGGGGGTCACCGAGTGAAGCTTTCTTT. V and J are TRBV18 and TRBJ1-1; a possible D gene is TRBD1 (5 bases). V was shortened by 4 bases and J by 7 bases, with 13 bases between the two germline ends. The CDR3 sequence is 13 residues long. Germline V lookup: CDR1 KGHSH, CDR2 LQKENI.

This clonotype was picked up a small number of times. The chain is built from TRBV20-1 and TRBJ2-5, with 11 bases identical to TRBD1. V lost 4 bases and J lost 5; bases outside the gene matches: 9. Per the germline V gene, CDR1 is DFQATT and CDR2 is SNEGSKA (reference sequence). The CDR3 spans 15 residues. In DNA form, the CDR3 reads TGCAGTGCTAAATCGGACAGGGGGCCAGGGGAGACCCAGTACTTC. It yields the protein CSAKSDRGPGETQYF.

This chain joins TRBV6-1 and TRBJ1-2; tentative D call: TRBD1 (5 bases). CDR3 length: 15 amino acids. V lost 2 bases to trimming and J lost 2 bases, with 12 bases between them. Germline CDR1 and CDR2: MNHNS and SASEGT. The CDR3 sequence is CASSEQGRSNYGYTF. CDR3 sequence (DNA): TGTGCCAGCAGTGAACAGGGTAGATCCAACTATGGCTACACCTTC.

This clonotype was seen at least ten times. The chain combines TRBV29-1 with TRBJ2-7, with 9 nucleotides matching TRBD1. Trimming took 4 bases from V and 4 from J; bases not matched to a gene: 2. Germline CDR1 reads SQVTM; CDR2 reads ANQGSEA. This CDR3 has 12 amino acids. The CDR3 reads CSVGGQGYEQYF. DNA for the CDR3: TGCAGCGTTGGGGGACAGGGTTACGAGCAGTACTTC.